This T cell receptor (beta chain) originates from a study of blood T cell repertoires in COVID-19. Study context: PBMCs, B-cell-depleted T cells, or T cells were the source of the cDNA or gDNA that made up the material.

Here immunoSEQ multiplex PCR was the method, and the copy in TCRdb shows in-frame clones only, minus some. The sample yields roughly 120,000 clones, 75% to 90% seen once. Germline CDR1 MDHEN, CDR2 SYDVKM. J lost 4 bases, V lost 3 bases, and 3 bases had no gene match. This CDR3 has 14 amino acids. The V gene is TRBV28, the J gene TRBJ1-1; TRBD1 matches 9 bases. The source of this sequence is a man between 65 and 80 years old with active or convalescent COVID-19. The sequenced sample consisted of peripheral blood. The CDR3 reads CASSLTGGVTEAFF. The CDR3 DNA reads as TGTGCCAGCAGTTTGACAGGGGGGGTCACTGAAGCTTTCTTT.